The 26 T cell receptor beta chains reported below all come from one sample, sequenced in a study of T cells in Graves' hyperthyroidism and ophthalmopathy. RNA transcripts were the template for amplifying TCR beta CDR3 regions. HTBI primers drove first-round RT-PCR of the TCR CDR3. TCRdb reanalysed the multiplex PCR reads using MiXCR and keeps one entry per CDR3 protein. The sample has about 200,000 distinct CDR3 sequences; about a sixth are singletons. Specimen: blood. The origin of the receptors is a woman aged 50 to 60 with Graves' hyperthyroidism.

This clonotype was picked up many times. The gene calls are TRBV20-1 and TRBJ2-1, with D unresolved. This CDR3 has 14 residues. CDR1 and CDR2 from the germline V gene are DFQATT and SNEGSKA (reference sequence). The V end lost 2 bases, the J end lost 0 bases, and 8 bases lay between the germline ends. The DNA for the CDR3 is TGCAGTGCTAGATGGGTCCGCTCCTACAATGAGCAGTTCTTC. Protein sequence: CSARWVRSYNEQFF.

A few counts support this clonotype. V is TRBV18 and J is TRBJ1-5, with D tentatively TRBD1 (6 bases). Germline CDR1 and CDR2: KGHSH and LQKENI. V dropped 3 bases and J dropped 3 bases, with 15 bases sitting between them. CDR3 length: 16 residues. The CDR3 loop is CASSPVQGLLNQPQHF. CDR3 DNA: TGTGCCAGCTCACCGGTACAGGGCCTCCTCAATCAGCCCCAGCATTTT.

This clonotype came up many times. The chain has TRBV7-6 and TRBJ2-5; possible D gene TRBD1, 5 bases. The length of the CDR3 is 14 residues. Trimming took off 5 bases at V and 4 bases at J, with 14 bases between the two ends. In germline, CDR1 is SGHVS, CDR2 FNYEAQ. The CDR3 DNA sequence: TGTGCCAGCAGCCCCCAGGGTTTGGGAGAGACCCAGTACTTC. It is translated as CASSPQGLGETQYF.

In its sample, this clonotype was seen a few times. The chain recombines TRBV4-1 with TRBJ2-7; 9 bases map to TRBD2. Germline CDR1 reads MGHRA; CDR2 reads YSYEKL. The CDR3 sequence is 17 residues long. V lost 3 bases and J lost 7; bases outside the gene matches: 16. CDR3 DNA: TGCGCCAGCAGCCATCCTTTAGCGGGAGAGGCCGGGCGGGAGCAGTACTTC. As protein: CASSHPLAGEAGREQYF.

This clonotype appeared once. The J gene is TRBJ2-3, the V gene TRBV20-1; unclear D gene. This CDR3 is 13 amino acids long. CDR1 and CDR2 (germline): DFQATT, SNEGSKA (reference sequence). The germline V and J ends were trimmed by 0 bases and 2 bases, with 6 bases remaining between them. CDR3 DNA: TGCAGTGCTAGAGATGAGTTCACAGATACGCAGTATTTT. Encoded protein: CSARDEFTDTQYF.

This clonotype was seen ten or more times. The chain links TRBV11-2 to TRBJ1-1, with D possibly TRBD1 on 6 matching bases. Germline V CDR1 and CDR2: SGHAT, FQNNGV. This CDR3 comprises 15 residues. V lost 4 bases and J lost 0, with 12 bases in between. The CDR3 loop reads CASSSGVLMNTEAFF. The CDR3 DNA is TGTGCCAGCAGCTCAGGGGTCCTTATGAACACTGAAGCTTTCTTT. The complete variable domain, with remaining parts taken from reference TRBV11-2 and TRBJ1-1, reads EAGVAQSPRYKIIEKRQSVAFWCNPISGHATLYWYQQILGQGPKLLIQFQNNGVVDDSQLPKDRFSAERLKGVDSTLKIQPAKLEDSAVYLCASSSGVLMNTEAFFGQGTRLTVV.

This clonotype was seen ten or more times. The gene calls are TRBV7-8 and TRBJ2-1, with D unresolved. Trimming removed 0 bases at V and 5 bases at J, with 8 bases between. The germline gives CDR1 SGHVS, CDR2 FQNEAQ. This CDR3 spans 14 amino acids. CDR3 in DNA: TGTGCCAGCAGCTTAGCAGGGTCCCACAATGAGCAGTTCTTC. Translated, it gives CASSLAGSHNEQFF.

The V gene is TRBV30, the J gene TRBJ2-6, with 7 positions matching TRBD1. This CDR3 has 17 amino acids. Unmatched junction bases numbered 10, after V lost 2 bases and J lost 3 bases. Germline assignment: CDR1 GTSNPN and CDR2 SVGIG (reference sequence). CDR3 DNA: TGTGCCTGGAGTCAAAGGACAGGCTCTTTTGGGGCCAACGTCCTGACTTTC. It codes for CAWSQRTGSFGANVLTF.

This clonotype was found a few times. The rearrangement joins TRBV11-2 to TRBJ2-5, with 13 nucleotides matching TRBD2. The V and J ends lost 2 bases and 5 bases, in that order; junction bases with no gene match: 11. The CDR3 contains 18 residues. The germline V gene encodes CDR1 SGHAT and CDR2 FQNNGV. CDR3 amino acids: CASSLRPLAGGPQETQYF. In nucleotides, the CDR3 is TGTGCCAGCAGCTTAAGACCACTAGCGGGAGGGCCCCAGGAGACCCAGTACTTC.

In its sample, this clonotype was seen many times. The chain recombines TRBV18 with TRBJ1-1, with D perhaps TRBD1 (5 bases). This CDR3 spans 15 amino acids. With 0 bases removed from V and 5 bases from J, the gap between germline ends came to 13 bases. CDR1 is KGHSH, CDR2 LQKENI, per germline. The CDR3 reads CASSPPVQGRTEAFF. As DNA, the CDR3 is TGTGCCAGCTCACCACCGGTCCAGGGTAGAACTGAAGCTTTCTTT. Complete variable domain (other parts from reference TRBV18 and TRBJ1-1): NAGVMQNPRHLVRRRGQEARLRCSPMKGHSHVYWYRQLPEEGLKFMVYLQKENIIDESGMPKERFSAEFPKEGPSILRIQQVVRGDSAAYFCASSPPVQGRTEAFFGQGTRLTVV.

This clonotype was observed a handful of times. The chain joins TRBV5-6 to TRBJ2-5; 9 nucleotides match TRBD2. The germline CDR1 and CDR2 sequences are SGHDT and YYEEEE. CDR3 length equals 17 residues. Trimming cost V 6 bases and J 5 bases; bases outside gene matches: 17. The chain's CDR3 is CASTARRASGIVETQYF. The CDR3 bases are TGTGCCAGCACAGCCCGGCGGGCTAGCGGGATTGTTGAGACCCAGTACTTC.

This clonotype came up many times. The genes are TRBV27 and TRBJ2-2; D is unclear. The CDR3 runs 16 residues. V dropped 6 bases and J dropped 3 bases, with 17 bases sitting between them. Germline values: CDR1 MNHEY, CDR2 SMNVEV (reference sequence). The DNA of the CDR3 is TGTGCCAGCAGCGTCTATGGTGTTTCGGACACCGGGGAGCTGTTTTTT. This codes for CASSVYGVSDTGELFF.

This clonotype was detected many times. One end of the junction fails to match germline, which may point to a read error. The chain links TRBV27 to TRBJ2-7; 8 bases fit TRBD1. Germline CDR1 MNHEY, CDR2 SMNVEV (reference sequence). The CDR3 is 13 residues long. The CDR3 spells CASSLQGAYEQYF. CDR3 in DNA: TGCGCCAGCAGCTTACAGGGGGCCTACGAGCAGTACTTC.

There are many counts of this clonotype. The J gene is TRBJ2-1, the V gene TRBV20-1; 11 positions match TRBD2. Germline trimming cut 5 bases from V and 2 bases from J; bases unmatched to any gene: 5. The CDR3 totals 15 residues. CDR1 and CDR2 from the germline V gene are DFQATT and SNEGSKA (reference sequence). As DNA, the CDR3 is TGCAGTGCTCGCCTGACTAGCGGGGCCTACAATGAGCAGTTCTTC. This translates into CSARLTSGAYNEQFF.

J is TRBJ1-3 and V is TRBV3-1; possibly TRBD1 for D (5 bases). The CDR3 covers 18 residues. The germline V gene encodes CDR1 LGHDT and CDR2 YNNKEL (reference sequence). The V end was cut by 0 bases, the J end by 0 bases, with 15 bases between. Here the CDR3 DNA reads TGTGCCAGCAGCCAAGATTTCGGGGACCTACTCTCTGGAAACACCATATATTTT. The encoded protein is CASSQDFGDLLSGNTIYF.

This clonotype was observed many times. The V call is TRBV29-1, the J call TRBJ1-4; no definite D call. The germline V gene has CDR1 SQVTM and CDR2 ANQGSEA. This CDR3 contains 13 residues. The V end lost 5 bases, the J end lost 6 bases, and 13 bases lay between the germline ends. Here the CDR3 DNA reads TGCAGCGTTTATCAGCGAAGAGATGAAAAACTGTTTTTT. It specifies CSVYQRRDEKLFF.

This clonotype was seen ten or more times. This sequence joins TRBV7-9 and TRBJ2-5, with 8 bases that match TRBD1. The germline V gene encodes CDR1 SEHNR and CDR2 FQNEAQ (reference sequence). This CDR3 is 15 amino acids long. V dropped 5 bases and J dropped 2; count of bases not matched to a gene: 7. The CDR3 nucleotides are TGTGCCAGCAGCCGGGCAGGGGGCGATCAAGAGACCCAGTACTTC. Its translation: CASSRAGGDQETQYF.

This chain uses TRBV5-1 with TRBJ2-4, with D possibly TRBD1 on 6 matching bases. The germline gives CDR1 SGHRS, CDR2 YFSETQ. V was pared by 1 base and J by 5 bases, with 25 bases between. This CDR3 contains 19 residues. The CDR3 loop is CASSLRHSFVQGTQNIQYF. CDR3 nucleotide sequence: TGCGCCAGCAGCTTGAGACACAGTTTCGTCCAGGGGACCCAAAACATTCAGTACTTC.

There are many counts of this clonotype. This rearrangement joins TRBV13 to TRBJ2-3; 9 nucleotides align to TRBD2. V trimming: 3 bases; J trimming: 4 bases; junction bases outside the gene matches: 5. CDR3 length equals 15 residues. CDR1 and CDR2 from the germline V gene are PRHDT and FYEKMQ (reference sequence). CDR3 sequence: CASSFGGRASDTQYF. CDR3 nucleotide sequence: TGTGCCAGCAGCTTTGGCGGGAGGGCCTCAGATACGCAGTATTTT.

This clonotype was observed many times. The V gene is TRBV7-2, the J gene TRBJ2-5; TRBD1 is a possible D gene (6 bases). The germline CDR1 and CDR2 sequences are SGHTA and FQGNSA. The CDR3 is 16 amino acids. Trimming shortened V by 1 base and J by 1 base, and 13 bases separated the two germline ends. CDR3 DNA: TGTGCCAGCAGCTTAGGAGGTCCAGGGGCCCAAGAGACCCAGTACTTC. Its protein is CASSLGGPGAQETQYF.

This clonotype was picked up a small number of times. The chain joins TRBV12-3 or TRBV12-4 to TRBJ2-1, with 10 bases that match TRBD2. This CDR3 region has 23 residues. With 8 bases clipped from V and 2 bases from J, the junction kept 30 bases outside the gene matches. This CDR3 is CASGVRALGQGGSGRSPYNEQFF. As DNA, the CDR3 is TGTGCCAGCGGAGTCCGTGCTTTAGGGCAGGGCGGTAGCGGGAGGAGTCCCTACAATGAGCAGTTCTTC.

The chain combines TRBV10-3 with TRBJ2-5; 10 nucleotides agree with TRBD1. The CDR3 loop spans 20 amino acids. Germline CDR1 reads ENHRY; CDR2 reads SYGVKD. J was trimmed by 4 bases and V by 7 bases; bases with no gene match: 24. This chain's CDR3 is CAINVVLGTGALRRRETQYF. The CDR3 DNA is TGTGCCATCAACGTCGTTCTCGGGACAGGGGCTTTGAGACGGCGAGAGACCCAGTACTTC.

V is TRBV10-1 and J is TRBJ2-7; D is undetermined. Germline lookup yields CDR1 WNHNN and CDR2 SYGVQD (reference sequence). The CDR3 extends over 11 amino acids. Trimming left V 2 bases short and J 6 bases short, with 5 bases between. In DNA form, the CDR3 reads TGCGCCAGCAGTGAGATATTCGAGCAGTACTTC. It yields the protein CASSEIFEQYF.

This clonotype was observed many times. The chain couples TRBV10-3 to TRBJ2-1, with D uncertain. CDR1 ENHRY and CDR2 SYGVKD come from the germline V gene. The CDR3 is made up of 13 amino acids. Deletions cut 4 bases from V and 5 bases from J, with 9 bases between. The DNA of the CDR3 is TGTGCCATCAGTGTGGGCAGCAACAATGAGCAGTTCTTC. Encoded protein: CAISVGSNNEQFF.

The J gene is TRBJ2-2, the V gene TRBV2; 10 bases line up with TRBD1. Germline trimming cut 11 bases from V and 6 bases from J; bases unmatched to any gene: 6. This CDR3 contains 13 residues. Looked up from germline, CDR1 is SNHLY and CDR2 is FYNNEI. In nucleotides, the CDR3 is TGTGCCCGACAGGGGGCATTCTCCGGGGAGCTGTTTTTT. This gives the protein CARQGAFSGELFF.

This clonotype was found many times. The chain uses TRBV12-3 or TRBV12-4 and TRBJ2-7; no definite D call. V gave up 5 bases and J gave up 7 bases, with 15 bases separating them. This CDR3 has 13 amino acids. CDR3 sequence (DNA): TGTGCCAGCAGTACCGGGCCAACCTTGGAGCAGTACTTC. Translation gives CASSTGPTLEQYF.